The following is a T cell receptor (beta chain) sequence with its context. The data belong to a study of CD8 T cells in Susac syndrome. From germline, CDR1 is SGHAT and CDR2 FQDESV (reference sequence). The CDR3 covers 16 residues. With V trimmed by 4 bases and J by 8 bases, 6 bases remained unmatched. The RNA, about 0.5 to 1 ug, was put through reverse transcription using random hexamers. Amplification of TCR beta CDR3 across 54 Vbeta and 13 Jbeta was performed with immunoSEQ multiplex PCR. TCRdb fed the immunoSEQ multiplex PCR reads into MiXCR, producing one record per CDR3 protein. This table holds over 100,000 distinct CDR3 sequences, 95% to 96% found once. The Susac syndrome patients fit the recently defined diagnostic criteria for definite or probable disease.

Sequenced material: CD4+ T cells from PBMCs. The genes are TRBV11-1 and TRBJ2-2; 14 bases agree with TRBD2. This receptor was identified in a human donor with Susac syndrome. CDR3 bases: TGTGCCAGCAGCTCGGGACTAGCGGGAGTGACTGGGGAGCTGTTTTTT. Translation gives CASSSGLAGVTGELFF.